Here is one T cell receptor (beta chain) with its context. These data originate in a study of blood T cell repertoires in COVID-19. The wider study: COVID-19 samples from acute and convalescent phases originated in the United States, Italy and Spain.

The authors' processing: Estimation of nucleated cell counts relied on the amplification of reference gene primers. The table came from immunoSEQ multiplex PCR; TCRdb's copy has only in-frame clones and leaves some out. V and J calls and clone size come straight from that table; D and trimming were deduced from the DNA. Counted here are some 200,000 clones, 70% to 90% occurring once; the ten biggest clones make up over 15%. The CDR3 has 13 amino acids. Germline values: CDR1 SQVTM, CDR2 ANQGSEA. V trimming: 8 bases; J trimming: 6 bases; junction bases outside the gene matches: 8. Patients from Seattle were sampled longitudinally, starting during active infection.

This TCR was sampled from a middle-aged man with COVID-19, enrolled during active disease. The chain has TRBV29-1 and TRBJ2-1; 9 bases map to TRBD1. Source material: peripheral blood. CDR3 bases: TGCAGCAACGAGGGACAGGGCCCCAATGAGCAGTTCTTC. Translation: CSNEGQGPNEQFF.